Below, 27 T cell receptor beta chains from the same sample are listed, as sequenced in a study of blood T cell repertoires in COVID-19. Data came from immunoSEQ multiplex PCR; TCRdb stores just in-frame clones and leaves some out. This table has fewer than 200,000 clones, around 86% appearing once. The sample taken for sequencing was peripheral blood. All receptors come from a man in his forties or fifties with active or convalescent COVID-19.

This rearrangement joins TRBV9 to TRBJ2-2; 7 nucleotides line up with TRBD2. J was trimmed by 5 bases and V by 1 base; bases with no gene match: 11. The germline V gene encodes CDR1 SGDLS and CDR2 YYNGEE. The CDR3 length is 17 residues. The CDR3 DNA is TGTGCCAGCAGCGTATGGGAGGGAGCCATCCTGACCGGGGAGCTGTTTTTT. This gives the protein CASSVWEGAILTGELFF. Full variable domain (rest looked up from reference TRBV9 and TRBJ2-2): DSGVTQTPKHLITATGQRVTLRCSPRSGDLSVYWYQQSLDQGLQFLIQYYNGEERAKGNILERFSAQQFPDLHSELNLSSLELGDSALYFCASSVWEGAILTGELFFGEGSRLTVL.

This chain's CDR3 is CASSLEGQVNEQYF. Written as DNA, the CDR3 is TGCGCCAGCAGCTTAGAGGGACAGGTCAACGAGCAGTACTTC. The chain combines TRBV5-1 with TRBJ2-7, with 8 nucleotides matching TRBD1. The CDR3 is made up of 14 amino acids. The germline gives CDR1 SGHRS, CDR2 YFSETQ. Unmatched junction bases numbered 6, after V lost 2 bases and J lost 5 bases.

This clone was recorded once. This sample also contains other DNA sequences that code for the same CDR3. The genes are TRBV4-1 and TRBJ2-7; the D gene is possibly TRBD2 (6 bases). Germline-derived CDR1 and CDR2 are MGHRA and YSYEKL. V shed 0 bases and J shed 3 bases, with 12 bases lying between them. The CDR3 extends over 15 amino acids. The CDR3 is CASSQDRGSGYEQYF. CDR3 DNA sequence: TGCGCCAGCAGCCAAGATAGGGGTAGCGGCTACGAGCAGTACTTC.

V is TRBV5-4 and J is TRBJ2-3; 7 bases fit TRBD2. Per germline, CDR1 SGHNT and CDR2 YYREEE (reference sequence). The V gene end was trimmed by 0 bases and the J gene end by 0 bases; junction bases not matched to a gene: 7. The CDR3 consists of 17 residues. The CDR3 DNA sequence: TGTGCCAGCAGCTTGGGGGACTACATAGTTAGCACAGATACGCAGTATTTT. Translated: CASSLGDYIVSTDTQYF.

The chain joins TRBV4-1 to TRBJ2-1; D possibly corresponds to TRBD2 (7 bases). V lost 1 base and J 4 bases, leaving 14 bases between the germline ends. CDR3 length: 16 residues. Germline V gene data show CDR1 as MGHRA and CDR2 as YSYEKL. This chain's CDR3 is CASSQVGRGGYNEQFF. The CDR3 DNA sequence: TGCGCCAGCAGCCAAGTAGGGAGGGGGGGTTACAATGAGCAGTTCTTC.

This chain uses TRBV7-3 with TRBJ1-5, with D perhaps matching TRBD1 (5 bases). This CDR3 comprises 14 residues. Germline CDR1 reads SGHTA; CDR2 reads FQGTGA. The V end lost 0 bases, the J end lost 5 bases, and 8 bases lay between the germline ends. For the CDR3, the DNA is TGTGCCAGCAGCTTAACCTGGGGCGATCAGCCCCAGCATTTT. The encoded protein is CASSLTWGDQPQHF.

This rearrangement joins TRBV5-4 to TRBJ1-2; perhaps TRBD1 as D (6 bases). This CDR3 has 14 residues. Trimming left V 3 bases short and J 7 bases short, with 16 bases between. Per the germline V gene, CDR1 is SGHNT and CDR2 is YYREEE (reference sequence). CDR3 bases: TGTGCCAGCAGCTGGGAGGGGGGGCCTTCTGGCTACACCTTC. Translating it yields CASSWEGGPSGYTF.

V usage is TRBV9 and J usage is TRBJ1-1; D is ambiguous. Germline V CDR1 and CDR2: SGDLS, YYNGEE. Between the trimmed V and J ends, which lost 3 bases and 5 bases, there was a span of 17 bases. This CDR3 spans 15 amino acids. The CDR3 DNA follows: TGTGCCAGCAGCGGCCCCTTAGAGGGCCTAACTGAAGCTTTCTTT. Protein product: CASSGPLEGLTEAFF.

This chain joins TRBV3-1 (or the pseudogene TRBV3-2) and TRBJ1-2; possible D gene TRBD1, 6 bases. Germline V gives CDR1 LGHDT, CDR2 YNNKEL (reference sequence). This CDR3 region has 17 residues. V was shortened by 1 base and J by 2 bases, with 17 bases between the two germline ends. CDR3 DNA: TGTGCCAGCAGCCAAGCGAGTGGCCAGGGGTTCAACTATGGCTACACCTTC. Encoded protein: CASSQASGQGFNYGYTF.

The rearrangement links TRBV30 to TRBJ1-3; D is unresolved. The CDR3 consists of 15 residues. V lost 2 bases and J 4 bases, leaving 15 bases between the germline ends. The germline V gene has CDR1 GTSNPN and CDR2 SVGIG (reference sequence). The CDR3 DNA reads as TGTGCCTGGAGTTCGGGGTTGGAGAGGGGAAACACCATATATTTT. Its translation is CAWSSGLERGNTIYF.

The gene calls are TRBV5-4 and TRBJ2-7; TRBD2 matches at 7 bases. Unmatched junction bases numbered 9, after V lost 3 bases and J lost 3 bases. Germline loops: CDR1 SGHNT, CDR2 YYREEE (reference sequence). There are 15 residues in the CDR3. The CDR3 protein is CASSSGRDPDYEQYF. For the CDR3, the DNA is TGTGCCAGCAGCTCGGGGAGGGACCCAGACTACGAGCAGTACTTC. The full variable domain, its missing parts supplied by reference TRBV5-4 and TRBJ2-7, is ETGVTQSPTHLIKTRGQQVTLRCSSQSGHNTVSWYQQALGQGPQFIFQYYREEENGRGNFPPRFSGLQFPNYSSELNVNALELDDSALYLCASSSGRDPDYEQYFGPGTRLTVT.

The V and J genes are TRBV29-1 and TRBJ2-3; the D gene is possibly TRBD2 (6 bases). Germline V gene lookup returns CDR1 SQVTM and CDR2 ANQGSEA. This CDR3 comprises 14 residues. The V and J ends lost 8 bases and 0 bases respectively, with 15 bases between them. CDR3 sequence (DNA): TGCAGCTCTCGGCGGGGCTTTAGCACAGATACGCAGTATTTT. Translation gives CSSRRGFSTDTQYF.

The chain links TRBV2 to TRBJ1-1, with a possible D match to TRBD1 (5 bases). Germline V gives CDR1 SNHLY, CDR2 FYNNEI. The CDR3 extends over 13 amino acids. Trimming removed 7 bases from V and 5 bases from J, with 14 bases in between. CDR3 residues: CASNKGGGTEAFF. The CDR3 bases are TGTGCCAGCAACAAGGGTGGGGGGACTGAAGCTTTCTTT.

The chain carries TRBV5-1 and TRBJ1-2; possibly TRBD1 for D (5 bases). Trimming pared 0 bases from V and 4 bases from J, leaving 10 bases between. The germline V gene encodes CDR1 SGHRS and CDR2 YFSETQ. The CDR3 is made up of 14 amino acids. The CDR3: CASSLAQGSYGYTF. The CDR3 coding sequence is TGCGCCAGCAGCTTGGCTCAGGGCTCCTATGGCTACACCTTC. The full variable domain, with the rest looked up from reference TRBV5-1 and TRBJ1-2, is KAGVTQTPRYLIKTRGQQVTLSCSPISGHRSVSWYQQTPGQGLQFLFEYFSETQRNKGNFPGRFSGRQFSNSRSEMNVSTLELGDSALYLCASSLAQGSYGYTFGSGTRLTVV.

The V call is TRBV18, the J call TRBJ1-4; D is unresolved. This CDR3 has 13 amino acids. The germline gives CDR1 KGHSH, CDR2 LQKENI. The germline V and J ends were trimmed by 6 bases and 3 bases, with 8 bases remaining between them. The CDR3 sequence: CASSLEPNEKLFF. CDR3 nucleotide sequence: TGTGCCAGCTCCCTGGAGCCTAATGAAAAACTGTTTTTT. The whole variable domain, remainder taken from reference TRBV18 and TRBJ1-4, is NAGVMQNPRHLVRRRGQEARLRCSPMKGHSHVYWYRQLPEEGLKFMVYLQKENIIDESGMPKERFSAEFPKEGPSILRIQQVVRGDSAAYFCASSLEPNEKLFFGSGTQLSVL.

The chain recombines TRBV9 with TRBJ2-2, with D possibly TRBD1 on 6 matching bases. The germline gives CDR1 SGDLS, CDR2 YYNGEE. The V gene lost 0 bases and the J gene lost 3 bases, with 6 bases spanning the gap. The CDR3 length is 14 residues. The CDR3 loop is CASSVGGHTGELFF. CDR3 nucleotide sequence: TGTGCCAGCAGCGTAGGGGGGCACACCGGGGAGCTGTTTTTT.

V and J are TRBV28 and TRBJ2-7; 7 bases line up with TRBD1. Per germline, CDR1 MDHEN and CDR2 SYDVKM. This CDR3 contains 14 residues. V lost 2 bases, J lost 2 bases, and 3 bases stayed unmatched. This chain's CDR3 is CASSLRTGTYEQYF. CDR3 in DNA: TGTGCCAGCAGTTTAAGGACAGGCACCTACGAGCAGTACTTC.

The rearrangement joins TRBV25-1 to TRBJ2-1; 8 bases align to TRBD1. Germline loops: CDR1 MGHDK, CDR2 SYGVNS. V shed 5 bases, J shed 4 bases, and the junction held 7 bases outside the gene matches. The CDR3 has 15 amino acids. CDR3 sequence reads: CASSPPGTGYNEQFF. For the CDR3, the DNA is TGTGCCAGCAGTCCCCCAGGGACAGGTTACAATGAGCAGTTCTTC.

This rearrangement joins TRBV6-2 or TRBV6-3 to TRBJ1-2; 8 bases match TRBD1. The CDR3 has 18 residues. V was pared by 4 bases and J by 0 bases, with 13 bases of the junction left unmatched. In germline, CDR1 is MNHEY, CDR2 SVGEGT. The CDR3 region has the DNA TGTGCCAGCAGTTTCAGCGTTCAGGGGGCGTCGTCTAACTATGGCTACACCTTC. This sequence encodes CASSFSVQGASSNYGYTF.

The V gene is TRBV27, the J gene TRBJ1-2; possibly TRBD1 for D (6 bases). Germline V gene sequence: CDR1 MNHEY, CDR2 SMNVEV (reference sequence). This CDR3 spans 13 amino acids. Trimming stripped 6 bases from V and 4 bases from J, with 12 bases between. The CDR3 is CASSLDRTYGYTF. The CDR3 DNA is TGTGCCAGCAGCCTAGACAGGACCTATGGCTACACCTTC.

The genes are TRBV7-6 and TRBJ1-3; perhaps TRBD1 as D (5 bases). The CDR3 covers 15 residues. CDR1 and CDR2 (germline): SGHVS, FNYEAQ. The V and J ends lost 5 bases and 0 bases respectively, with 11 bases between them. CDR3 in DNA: TGTGCCAGCAGCCTAGGACATTCCTCTGGAAACACCATATATTTT. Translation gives CASSLGHSSGNTIYF. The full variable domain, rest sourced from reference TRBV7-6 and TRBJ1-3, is GAGVSQSPRYKVTKRGQDVALRCDPISGHVSLYWYRQALGQGPEFLTYFNYEAQQDKSGLPNDRFSAERPEGSISTLTIQRTEQRDSAMYRCASSLGHSSGNTIYFGEGSWLTVV.

CDR3 protein: CSVPGQGMVNNGYTF. In DNA, the CDR3 is TGCAGCGTTCCGGGACAGGGAATGGTAAACAATGGCTACACCTTC. V usage is TRBV29-1 and J usage is TRBJ1-2; 9 nucleotides line up with TRBD1. This CDR3 has 15 amino acids. The J segment lost 6 bases and the V segment lost 5 bases, leaving 13 bases of the junction unmatched. The V gene's germline CDR1 is SQVTM and CDR2 ANQGSEA.

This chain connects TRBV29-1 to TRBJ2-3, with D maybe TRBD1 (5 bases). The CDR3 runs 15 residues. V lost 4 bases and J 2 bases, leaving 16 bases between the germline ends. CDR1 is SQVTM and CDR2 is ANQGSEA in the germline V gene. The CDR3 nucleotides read TGCAGCGTTGTGTCTAGGGGTAGGGACACAGATACGCAGTATTTT. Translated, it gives CSVVSRGRDTDTQYF.

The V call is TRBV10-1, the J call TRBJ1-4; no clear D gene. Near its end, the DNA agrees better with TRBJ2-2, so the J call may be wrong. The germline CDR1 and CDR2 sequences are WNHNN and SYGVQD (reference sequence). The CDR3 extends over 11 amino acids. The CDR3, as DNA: TGCGCCAGCAGTGATGGCCCGGAGCTGTTTTTT. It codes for CASSDGPELFF.

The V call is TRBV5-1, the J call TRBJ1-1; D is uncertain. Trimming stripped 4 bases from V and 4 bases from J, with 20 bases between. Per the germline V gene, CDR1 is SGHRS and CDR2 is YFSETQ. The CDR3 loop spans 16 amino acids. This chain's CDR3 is CASSAIPRGTGTEAFF. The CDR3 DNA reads TGCGCCAGCAGCGCAATCCCACGAGGTACCGGCACTGAAGCTTTCTTT.

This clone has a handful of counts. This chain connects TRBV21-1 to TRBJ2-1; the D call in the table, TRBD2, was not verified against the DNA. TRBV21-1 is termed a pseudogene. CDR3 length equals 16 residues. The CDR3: CASSNLLAGSYNEQFF. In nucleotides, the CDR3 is TGTGCCAGCAGCAACCTCCTAGCGGGGTCCTACAATGAGCAGTTCTTC.

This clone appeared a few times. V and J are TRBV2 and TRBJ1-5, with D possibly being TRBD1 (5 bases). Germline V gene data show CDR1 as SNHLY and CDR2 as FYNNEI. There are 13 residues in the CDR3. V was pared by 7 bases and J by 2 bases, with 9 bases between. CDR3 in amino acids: CASKGARNQPQHF. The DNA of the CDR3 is TGTGCCAGCAAAGGGGCTCGCAATCAGCCCCAGCATTTT. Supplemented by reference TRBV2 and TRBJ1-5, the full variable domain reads EPEVTQTPSHQVTQMGQEVILRCVPISNHLYFYWYRQILGQKVEFLVSFYNNEISEKSEIFDDQFSVERPDGSNFTLKIRSTKLEDSAMYFCASKGARNQPQHFGDGTRLSIL.